This note documents a single T cell receptor (beta chain) sequence. The antigen is undetermined. The data were obtained in a study of Ad26.COV2.S vaccination and SARS-CoV-2 variants. Study-level background: The trial was COV1001 and the donor's arm was Ad26.COV2.S. Study-wide findings and caveats: With respect to non-spike TCR breadth, vaccine and placebo recipients were similar. Post-vaccination spike-specific CD8+ and CD4+ T cell responses reportedly had substantial breadth.

Data came from immunoSEQ multiplex PCR; TCRdb stores just in-frame clones and leaves some out. The data show 350,000 to 500,000 clones, about 90% seen once. CDR3 length: 13 residues. Trimming took 6 bases from V and 2 from J, leaving 5 bases between them. Germline V gene lookup returns CDR1 SGHNT and CDR2 YENEEA. Treatment noted: 19 received Ad26.COV2.S at low or high dose, single or two shots; several received placebo; per-sample allocation not given. Sample collection was performed on day 63 after the first vaccine or placebo injection. At a Boston site, the person donating was an adult of 18-55 years.

Sample: peripheral blood, taken in a trial of Ad26.COV2.S vaccine versus placebo. This sequence originates from a person aged 18-60 years who received the Ad26.COV2.S COVID-19 vaccine or a placebo. The chain employs TRBV11-3 and TRBJ2-6; D gene uncertain. In nucleotides, the CDR3 is TGTGCCAGCAGTTCTACTGGGGCCAACGTCCTGACTTTC. As protein: CASSSTGANVLTF.